This T cell receptor (beta chain) was sequenced in a study of blood T cell repertoires in COVID-19. Study overall: COVID-19 samples collected from the United States, Italy and Spain covered acute and convalescent phases. PBMCs, B-cell-depleted T cells, or T cells provided the cDNA or gDNA that made up the material.

Germline V gene data show CDR1 as SGDLS and CDR2 as YYNGEE. The CDR3 sequence is 13 residues long. The ends were cut back, 4 bases at V and 4 bases at J, with 11 bases in the middle. How the authors handled the data: Estimates of nucleated cell counts were drawn from the amplification of reference gene primers. TCRdb's copy holds only in-frame clones and misses some; the assay was immunoSEQ multiplex PCR. The D gene and trimming were derived from the DNA, and the V and J assignments and clone size from that table. The sample records about 130,000 clones, around 73% being singletons. The V call is TRBV9, the J call TRBJ1-1; D unclear. The receptor was isolated from a woman aged 45-65 years who had recovered from COVID-19. Specimen: PBMCs or T cells enriched from blood (not recorded which). CDR3 sequence reads: CASSTAGITEAFF. The CDR3 DNA is TGTGCCAGCAGCACCGCGGGGATCACTGAAGCTTTCTTT.